Below are 17 T cell receptor beta chains sequenced from a single sample in a study of blood T cell repertoires in COVID-19. Repertoires were generated with immunoSEQ multiplex PCR, while TCRdb's copy carries only in-frame clones and drops some. The sample holds 61,000 or so clones, more than 65% seen once. Sequencing used peripheral blood. The receptors stem from a woman aged 65 to 85 with acute or convalescent COVID-19.

V gene TRBV5-1 combines with J gene TRBJ2-3, with a possible D match to TRBD2 (6 bases). Germline assignment: CDR1 SGHRS and CDR2 YFSETQ. This CDR3 contains 14 residues. Trimming took 6 bases from V and 5 from J, leaving 16 bases between them. CDR3 amino acids: CASTPGLSVDTQYF. The CDR3 nucleotides are TGCGCCAGCACCCCTGGACTATCCGTAGATACGCAGTATTTT. The entire variable domain, with the rest obtained from reference TRBV5-1 and TRBJ2-3, is as follows: KAGVTQTPRYLIKTRGQQVTLSCSPISGHRSVSWYQQTPGQGLQFLFEYFSETQRNKGNFPGRFSGRQFSNSRSEMNVSTLELGDSALYLCASTPGLSVDTQYFGPGTRLTVL.

This chain links TRBV6-5 with TRBJ1-2, with 10 bases matching TRBD1. Germline-derived CDR1 and CDR2 are MNHEY and SVGAGI. The CDR3 sequence is 15 residues long. Trimming took 2 bases from V and 9 from J; bases not matched to a gene: 9. This CDR3 is CASSYGQGELYSYTF. The DNA for the CDR3 is TGTGCCAGCAGTTACGGACAGGGGGAACTGTACAGCTACACCTTC.

This clone has a single count. This chain uses TRBV18 with TRBJ2-7; TRBD1 is a possible D gene (5 bases). Looked up from germline, CDR1 is KGHSH and CDR2 is LQKENI. The CDR3 is 15 amino acids. Trimming took off 3 bases at V and 4 bases at J, with 16 bases between the two ends. The CDR3 nucleotides are TGTGCCAGCTCACCGCGGCGAGACAGTTATTACGAGCAGTACTTC. This codes for CASSPRRDSYYEQYF.

This chain connects TRBV11-2 to TRBJ2-1, with D perhaps matching TRBD2 (5 bases). Germline V gives CDR1 SGHAT, CDR2 FQNNGV. V shed 3 bases and J shed 0 bases, with 12 bases lying between them. The CDR3 is 16 amino acids. DNA of the CDR3: TGTGCCAGCAGCTTCCGGACTGGGAGCTCCTACAATGAGCAGTTCTTC. Encoded protein: CASSFRTGSSYNEQFF.

This rearrangement joins TRBV5-1 to TRBJ1-2; TRBD1 agrees at 10 bases. V gave up 4 bases and J gave up 8 bases; unmatched junction bases: 8. There are 14 residues in the CDR3. Germline V gives CDR1 SGHRS, CDR2 YFSETQ. DNA for the CDR3: TGCGCCAGCAGCGTGGACAGGGGGGAGCAAGGCTACACCTTC. This translates into CASSVDRGEQGYTF.

This sequence joins TRBV5-4 and TRBJ1-2, with TRBD1 matching over 8 bases. This CDR3 contains 15 residues. J lost 3 bases, V lost 2 bases, and 6 bases had no gene match. The germline V gene has CDR1 SGHNT and CDR2 YYREEE (reference sequence). The CDR3 bases are TGTGCCAGCAGCTTTTCGGCAGGGGGCTACTATGGCTACACCTTC. Encoded protein: CASSFSAGGYYGYTF.

The genes are TRBV12-3 or TRBV12-4 and TRBJ1-2, with D possibly being TRBD1 (5 bases). The CDR3 is made up of 13 amino acids. Trimming took off 5 bases at V and 3 bases at J, with 10 bases between the two ends. The CDR3 DNA follows: TGTGCCAGCAGTCCAGGGCCCTACTATGGCTACACCTTC. Translation: CASSPGPYYGYTF.

V and J are TRBV11-2 and TRBJ2-1; TRBD2 matches at 10 bases. V lost 3 bases, J lost 2 bases, and 7 bases stayed unmatched. The V gene's germline CDR1 is SGHAT and CDR2 FQNNGV. The CDR3 runs to 17 residues. CDR3 in amino acids: CASSFLSSGGAYNEQFF. CDR3 bases: TGTGCCAGCAGCTTCTTGTCTAGCGGGGGAGCCTACAATGAGCAGTTCTTC.

This clone appeared a single time. The chain recombines TRBV24-1 with TRBJ2-3, with TRBD2 as a possible D gene (6 bases). From germline, CDR1 is KGHDR and CDR2 SFDVKD. V lost 3 bases to trimming and J lost 6 bases, with 18 bases between them. This CDR3 region has 16 residues. In DNA, the CDR3 is TGTGCCACCAGTGATCCTCGCCCCGGGGGATGGGATACGCAGTATTTT. Residues: CATSDPRPGGWDTQYF.

The V and J genes are TRBV6-5 and TRBJ1-2; weak D call: TRBD1 (5 bases). Trimming shortened V by 7 bases and J by 4 bases, and 10 bases separated the two germline ends. The CDR3 has 12 residues. Germline V gives CDR1 MNHEY, CDR2 SVGAGI. CDR3 sequence reads: CASKERGYGYTF. CDR3 nucleotides: TGTGCCAGCAAGGAAAGGGGCTATGGCTACACCTTC.

The chain joins TRBV7-8 to TRBJ1-2; D uncertain. CDR1 is SGHVS and CDR2 is FQNEAQ in the germline V gene. The germline V and J ends were trimmed by 0 bases and 0 bases, with 5 bases remaining between them. The CDR3 loop spans 14 amino acids. The CDR3 DNA follows: TGTGCCAGCAGCTTAGCGGTAGCTAACTATGGCTACACCTTC. Translating gives CASSLAVANYGYTF.

V gene TRBV6-4 combines with J gene TRBJ1-2; D uncertain. Germline V lookup: CDR1 MRHNA, CDR2 SNTAGT. Trimming took 7 bases from V and 1 from J, leaving 16 bases between them. The CDR3 spans 15 residues. The CDR3 DNA reads TGTGCCAGCACCGCTAGAGGCGGTAATAACTATGGCTACACCTTC. Residues: CASTARGGNNYGYTF.

V and J are TRBV6-5 and TRBJ2-5; D gene unclear. The V gene's germline CDR1 is MNHEY and CDR2 SVGAGI. V lost 6 bases to trimming and J lost 5 bases, with 10 bases between them. The CDR3 is made up of 12 amino acids. CDR3 loop: CASSPARETQYF. The DNA for the CDR3 is TGTGCCAGCAGCCCCGCACGGGAGACCCAGTACTTC.

The table lists this clone with a few counts. The rearrangement links TRBV19 to TRBJ1-1; D might be TRBD1 (5 bases). Trimming shortened V by 4 bases and J by 0 bases, and 9 bases separated the two germline ends. The CDR3 runs 14 residues. Germline V gene sequence: CDR1 LNHDA, CDR2 SQIVND (reference sequence). The CDR3 reads CASSRQGLNTEAFF. CDR3 bases: TGTGCCAGTAGTAGGCAGGGATTGAACACTGAAGCTTTCTTT.

The chain links TRBV5-5 to TRBJ2-7; tentatively, D is TRBD1 (6 bases). This CDR3 is 12 amino acids long. The germline gives CDR1 SGHKS, CDR2 YYEKEE (reference sequence). The V and J ends lost 5 bases and 3 bases respectively, with 9 bases between them. The CDR3 DNA reads TGTGCCAGCAGTTTACAGGGCTACGAGCAGTACTTC. This encodes CASSLQGYEQYF.

The rearrangement uses TRBV5-1 and TRBJ1-6; 11 bases are shared with TRBD1. The CDR3 is made up of 15 amino acids. From germline, CDR1 is SGHRS and CDR2 YFSETQ. V shed 0 bases and J 7 bases; nucleotides not matched to a gene: 0. The CDR3 DNA reads as TGCGCCAGCAGCTTGGGGACAGGGGGCAATTCACCCCTCCACTTT. The encoded protein is CASSLGTGGNSPLHF. Combining the CDR3 with reference TRBV5-1 and TRBJ1-6 gives the whole variable domain KAGVTQTPRYLIKTRGQQVTLSCSPISGHRSVSWYQQTPGQGLQFLFEYFSETQRNKGNFPGRFSGRQFSNSRSEMNVSTLELGDSALYLCASSLGTGGNSPLHFGNGTRLTVT.

The chain uses TRBV30 and TRBJ1-3; 7 bases line up with TRBD1. The CDR3 sequence is 14 residues long. CDR1 is GTSNPN and CDR2 is SVGIG in the germline V gene (reference sequence). Germline trimming cut 6 bases from V and 1 base from J; bases unmatched to any gene: 6. Written as DNA, the CDR3 is TGTGCCTGTTGGACAGGATTATCTGGAAACACCATATATTTT. As protein: CACWTGLSGNTIYF.